This TCR beta chain derives from a study of T-cell memory formation after mild COVID-19. TCRdb reprocessed the 5' RACE reads via MiXCR and lists one record per CDR3 protein. The sample lists about 250,000 distinct CDR3 sequences, 15% seen once, with about 2% in the top ten. The CDR3 runs 15 residues. V gave up 1 base and J gave up 8 bases; unmatched junction bases: 11. From germline, CDR1 is SGHTS and CDR2 YDEGEE. The TCR sequence derives from an adult woman who had mild COVID-19 (a few samples of this study predate the infection). Cell type and time point are not known. The sequenced sample was PBMCs or a T cell subset sorted from them (not recorded which). This chain connects TRBV5-8 to TRBJ1-2, with TRBD1 matching over 7 bases. CDR3 nucleotides: TGTGCCAGCAGCTTGCTCCTGACAGGGACTGGAGGCTACACCTTC. It specifies CASSLLLTGTGGYTF.